The 20 T cell receptor beta chains below all came from one sample that was sequenced in a study of Tregs in tolerant kidney transplant recipients. Data came from immunoSEQ multiplex PCR; TCRdb stores just in-frame clones and leaves some out. The data contain tens of thousands of clones, around 83% of them seen just once; the ten biggest clones take up about 5%. The sequencing input was CD4+ T cells from blood. These receptors came from a human donor in good health.

The chain combines TRBV29-1 with TRBJ1-2; D is uncertain. V gave up 4 bases and J gave up 4 bases, with 13 bases separating them. The CDR3 is 13 residues long. Germline V gene data show CDR1 as SQVTM and CDR2 as ANQGSEA. For the CDR3, the DNA is TGCAGCGTTGTTCGTCAGAACGGCTATGGCTACACCTTC. It encodes CSVVRQNGYGYTF.

This clone came up many times. V usage is TRBV7-2 and J usage is TRBJ1-1, with D unresolved. Germline V CDR1 and CDR2: SGHTA, FQGNSA. V was shortened by 2 bases and J by 11 bases, with 18 bases between the two germline ends. The CDR3 covers 14 residues. The CDR3 DNA reads as TGTGCCAGCAGCTTAACAATCGGGTCGGGAGTTGCTTTCTTT. Its translation: CASSLTIGSGVAFF.

The chain has TRBV6-6 and TRBJ1-2; D not resolved. V lost 2 bases and J 0 bases, leaving 4 bases between the germline ends. The germline V gene has CDR1 MNHNY and CDR2 SVGAGI (reference sequence). The CDR3 totals 13 residues. The CDR3 DNA reads TGTGCCAGCAGTTACGACCCTAACTATGGCTACACCTTC. Its protein product is CASSYDPNYGYTF.

The rearrangement links TRBV5-1 to TRBJ2-1; D gene uncertain. Germline V gene lookup returns CDR1 SGHRS and CDR2 YFSETQ. V lost 2 bases, J lost 7 bases, and 7 bases lay in between. The CDR3 contains 12 residues. The chain's CDR3 is CASSFTRNEQFF. The CDR3, as DNA: TGCGCCAGCAGCTTTACACGGAATGAGCAGTTCTTC.

The chain links TRBV28 to TRBJ2-3; 8 nucleotides agree with TRBD2. Trimming at V came to 6 bases and at J to 5 bases, leaving 16 bases not matched to a gene. The CDR3 sequence is 17 residues long. The germline gives CDR1 MDHEN, CDR2 SYDVKM. The CDR3 is CASSDPGGAGVVDTQYF. The CDR3 DNA reads as TGTGCCAGCAGCGACCCGGGGGGGGCGGGAGTTGTAGATACGCAGTATTTT.

The chain couples TRBV5-8 to TRBJ1-5; D is unclear. Trimming removed 4 bases at V and 3 bases at J, with 11 bases between. Germline values: CDR1 SGHTS, CDR2 YDEGEE. The CDR3 consists of 14 residues. The CDR3 loop is CASSAYLNNQPQHF. Here the CDR3 DNA reads TGTGCCAGCAGCGCCTACTTAAACAATCAGCCCCAGCATTTT.

The count of this clone is one. The chain employs TRBV5-6 and TRBJ2-5; 8 bases are shared with TRBD2. Per the germline V gene, CDR1 is SGHDT and CDR2 is YYEEEE. The CDR3 totals 14 residues. After removal of 3 bases from V and 9 bases from J, the junction contained 10 bases not matched to a gene. The CDR3 bases are TGTGCCAGCAGCTCTACGACTAGCGTGAGACCCCAGTACTTC. It yields the protein CASSSTTSVRPQYF.

V and J are TRBV20-1 and TRBJ2-5; no clear D gene. Per the germline V gene, CDR1 is DFQATT and CDR2 is SNEGSKA (reference sequence). The CDR3 has 11 amino acids. Trimming shortened V by 0 bases and J by 5 bases, and 4 bases separated the two germline ends. CDR3 in amino acids: CSARDGETQYF. For the CDR3, the DNA is TGCAGTGCTAGAGATGGGGAGACCCAGTACTTC.

The V call is TRBV9, the J call TRBJ2-1; 7 nucleotides align to TRBD2. Germline values: CDR1 SGDLS, CDR2 YYNGEE. The CDR3 extends over 16 amino acids. J lost 0 bases, V lost 0 bases, and 3 bases had no gene match. CDR3 amino acids: CASSVGAGSSYNEQFF. For the CDR3, the DNA is TGTGCCAGCAGCGTAGGAGCGGGGAGCTCCTACAATGAGCAGTTCTTC.

The CDR3 nucleotides read TGTGCCAGCGCGGTGGGGGGCGATGCGGGAAACACCATATATTTT. Protein: CASAVGGDAGNTIYF. The rearrangement uses TRBV2 and TRBJ1-3; D may be TRBD1 (6 bases). V was shortened by 8 bases and J by 4 bases, with 18 bases between the two germline ends. The germline V gene encodes CDR1 SNHLY and CDR2 FYNNEI. The CDR3 is made up of 15 amino acids.

The rearrangement joins TRBV20-1 to TRBJ1-1, with D uncertain. The CDR3 is 11 residues long. Looked up from germline, CDR1 is DFQATT and CDR2 is SNEGSKA (reference sequence). V was clipped by 2 bases and J by 5 bases, with 6 bases between them. CDR3 sequence: CSARRETEAFF. In DNA form, the CDR3 reads TGCAGTGCTAGAAGGGAAACTGAAGCTTTCTTT.

The genes are TRBV29-1 and TRBJ1-2; D ambiguous. Trimming removed 4 bases from V and 4 bases from J, with 10 bases in between. Per germline, CDR1 SQVTM and CDR2 ANQGSEA. CDR3 length equals 12 residues. The CDR3 DNA is TGCAGCGTTGTCGGGCGGCTCTATGGCTACACCTTC. Amino acids: CSVVGRLYGYTF.

The chain carries TRBV7-2 and TRBJ1-1; no clear D. Germline CDR1 is SGHTA and CDR2 is FQGNSA. This CDR3 has 13 residues. V lost 1 base and J lost 1, with 4 bases in between. The CDR3 spells CASSLEGNTEAFF. CDR3 in DNA: TGTGCCAGCAGCTTAGAAGGGAACACTGAAGCTTTCTTT.

This chain connects TRBV7-2 to TRBJ1-2; D not resolved. The CDR3 totals 13 residues. CDR1 and CDR2 from the germline V gene are SGHTA and FQGNSA. Trimming cost V 5 bases and J 2 bases, with 9 bases left between them. The CDR3 protein is CASSGDPNYGYTF. The CDR3 nucleotides read TGTGCCAGCAGCGGAGACCCCAACTATGGCTACACCTTC.

Remarks on this clone: An end of the junction does not agree with germline; a read error may underlie this. The rearrangement uses TRBV7-7 and TRBJ2-7, with D perhaps matching TRBD1 (5 bases). Germline V gene data show CDR1 as SSHAT and CDR2 as FNYEAQ (reference sequence). The CDR3 covers 14 residues. DNA of the CDR3: TGTGCTAGCAGCCCCCCGACAGTGCGGTACGAGCAGTACTTC. Encoded protein: CASSPPTVRYEQYF.

This clone was seen more than once but under ten times. The J gene is TRBJ1-5, the V gene TRBV6-4; D remains ambiguous. Germline V gene data show CDR1 as MRHNA and CDR2 as SNTAGT. The CDR3 extends over 16 amino acids. Trimming left V 2 bases short and J 2 bases short, with 13 bases between. The CDR3 nucleotides are TGTGCCAGCAGTGACAAGGCAGCCATGGGCAATCAGCCCCAGCATTTT. Its protein product is CASSDKAAMGNQPQHF.

The genes are TRBV29-1 and TRBJ2-6; D unclear. Looked up from germline, CDR1 is SQVTM and CDR2 is ANQGSEA. The V end lost 0 bases, the J end lost 0 bases, and 12 bases lay between the germline ends. The CDR3 extends over 17 amino acids. CDR3 nucleotides: TGCAGCGTTGAAGATCGTCGAAGTGGCTCTGGGGCCAACGTCCTGACTTTC. This translates into CSVEDRRSGSGANVLTF. Supplemented by reference TRBV29-1 and TRBJ2-6, the full variable domain reads SAVISQKPSRDICQRGTSLTIQCQVDSQVTMMFWYRQQPGQSLTLIATANQGSEATYESGFVIDKFPISRPNLTFSTLTVSNMSPEDSSIYLCSVEDRRSGSGANVLTFGAGSRLTVL.

The chain joins TRBV30 to TRBJ1-5; D remains unclear. Germline assignment: CDR1 GTSNPN and CDR2 SVGIG (reference sequence). CDR3 length: 15 residues. V lost 0 bases and J lost 2, with 11 bases in between. The CDR3 reads CAWSVMAEGNQPQHF. Here the CDR3 DNA reads TGTGCCTGGAGTGTAATGGCAGAGGGCAATCAGCCCCAGCATTTT.

This chain connects TRBV2 to TRBJ2-2; TRBD2 agrees at 10 bases. The CDR3 spans 14 residues. V dropped 4 bases and J dropped 6; count of bases not matched to a gene: 2. CDR1 SNHLY and CDR2 FYNNEI come from the germline V gene. CDR3 nucleotide sequence: TGTGCCAGCAGTGTGCTAGCGGGAGCCGGGGAGCTGTTTTTT. Protein: CASSVLAGAGELFF.

The genes are TRBV5-1 and TRBJ2-7, with 7 nucleotides matching TRBD2. V lost 4 bases and J lost 4; bases outside the gene matches: 8. This CDR3 spans 14 amino acids. In germline, CDR1 is SGHRS, CDR2 YFSETQ. Here the CDR3 reads CASSPGTNKYEQYF. In DNA form, the CDR3 reads TGCGCCAGCAGCCCCGGGACTAACAAGTACGAGCAGTACTTC.